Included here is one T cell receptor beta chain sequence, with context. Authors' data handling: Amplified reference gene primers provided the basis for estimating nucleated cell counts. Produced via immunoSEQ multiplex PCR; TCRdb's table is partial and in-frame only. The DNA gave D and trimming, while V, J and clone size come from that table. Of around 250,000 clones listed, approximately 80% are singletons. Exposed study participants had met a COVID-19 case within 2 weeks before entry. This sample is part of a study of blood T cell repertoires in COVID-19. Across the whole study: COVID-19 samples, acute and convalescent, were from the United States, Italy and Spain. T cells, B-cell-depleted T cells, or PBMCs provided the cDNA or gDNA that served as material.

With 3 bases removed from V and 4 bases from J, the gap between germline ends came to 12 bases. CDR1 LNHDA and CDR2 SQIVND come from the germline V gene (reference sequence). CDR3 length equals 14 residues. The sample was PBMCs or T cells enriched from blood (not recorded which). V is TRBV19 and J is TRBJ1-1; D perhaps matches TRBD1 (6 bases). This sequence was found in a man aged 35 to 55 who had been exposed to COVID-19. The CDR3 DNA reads TGTGCCAGTAGTATCAGGGGTGCCGCCACTGAAGCTTTCTTT. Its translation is CASSIRGAATEAFF.